The 30 T cell receptor beta chains below all came from one sample that was sequenced in a study of response to subunit inactivated influenza vaccine. TCRdb passed the RT-PCR reads through MiXCR, listing each CDR3 protein once. The data show hundreds of thousands of distinct CDR3 sequences, approximately 7.7% seen once. Here the sequenced sample was PBMCs from blood, taken around 2 years after vaccination. The origin of the receptors is a man in his fifties or sixties who received an inactivated influenza vaccine.

The chain carries TRBV20-1 and TRBJ2-4; 12 positions agree with TRBD2. The V gene's germline CDR1 is DFQATT and CDR2 SNEGSKA (reference sequence). The CDR3 has 15 residues. The V and J ends lost 4 bases and 3 bases, in that order; junction bases with no gene match: 4. CDR3 amino acids: CSATQTSGGKNIQYF. CDR3 nucleotide sequence: TGCAGTGCTACGCAGACTAGCGGGGGCAAAAACATTCAGTACTTC.

This clonotype was counted ten times or more. This rearrangement joins TRBV20-1 to TRBJ2-3; D uncertain. Looked up from germline, CDR1 is DFQATT and CDR2 is SNEGSKA (reference sequence). CDR3 length: 14 amino acids. Trimming pared 5 bases from V and 2 bases from J, leaving 14 bases between. CDR3 coding DNA: TGCAGTGCTTCCGACGGCGTCTACACAGATACGCAGTATTTT. Its translation: CSASDGVYTDTQYF.

A few counts support this clonotype. The V call is TRBV29-1, the J call TRBJ2-2, with D unresolved. This CDR3 spans 12 amino acids. Germline assignment: CDR1 SQVTM and CDR2 ANQGSEA. V lost 6 bases, J lost 3 bases, and 8 bases lay in between. CDR3 sequence reads: CSVTADTGELFF. CDR3 DNA sequence: TGCAGCGTAACAGCAGACACCGGGGAGCTGTTTTTT.

This clonotype was seen a handful of times. V gene TRBV12-3 or TRBV12-4 combines with J gene TRBJ1-2; D unclear. This CDR3 is 11 amino acids long. V was shortened by 8 bases and J by 4 bases, with 8 bases between the two germline ends. CDR3 sequence: CASGWGYGYTF. Written as DNA, the CDR3 is TGTGCCAGCGGATGGGGCTATGGCTACACCTTC.

The chain links TRBV18 to TRBJ1-3; D uncertain. Per the germline V gene, CDR1 is KGHSH and CDR2 is LQKENI. V dropped 6 bases and J dropped 4 bases, with 13 bases sitting between them. This CDR3 is built from 14 residues. CDR3: CASSAGSRGNTIYF. CDR3 nucleotides: TGTGCCAGCTCTGCCGGATCCCGAGGAAACACCATATATTTT.

This chain links TRBV6-4 with TRBJ1-2, with D hard to call. The CDR3 length is 15 residues. Germline CDR1 is MRHNA and CDR2 is SNTAGT. The germline V and J ends were trimmed by 0 bases and 4 bases, with 12 bases remaining between them. The chain's CDR3 is CASSDSSGGIYGYTF. The CDR3 bases are TGTGCCAGCAGTGACTCATCGGGAGGGATCTATGGCTACACCTTC.

This clonotype came up many times. The V call is TRBV7-2, the J call TRBJ1-1; tentative D call: TRBD1 (5 bases). The CDR3 has 12 amino acids. Germline CDR1 and CDR2: SGHTA and FQGNSA. Trimming took 1 base from V and 11 from J, leaving 11 bases between them. CDR3 coding DNA: TGTGCCAGCAGCTTAGTCGGGGGAGTGGCTTTCTTT. Translating it yields CASSLVGGVAFF.

CDR3 nucleotide sequence: TGCGCCAGCAGCTTGGAGGGGGGGGTTCGGAACACTGAAGCTTTCTTT. Its protein product is CASSLEGGVRNTEAFF. The chain is built from TRBV5-1 and TRBJ1-1; a weak D match, TRBD1 (6 bases). CDR1 and CDR2 (germline): SGHRS, YFSETQ. The V and J ends lost 0 bases and 1 base respectively, with 13 bases between them. This CDR3 region has 16 residues.

This clonotype was detected only a few times. The chain carries TRBV5-8 and TRBJ2-1; tentatively, D is TRBD2 (6 bases). CDR1 SGHTS and CDR2 YDEGEE come from the germline V gene. Trimming cost V 1 base and J 5 bases, with 13 bases left between them. The CDR3 length is 15 residues. The CDR3 DNA is TGTGCCAGCAGCTTGCCCCAGCGGGCTAACAATGAGCAGTTCTTC. Residues: CASSLPQRANNEQFF. The complete variable domain, with remaining parts taken from reference TRBV5-8 and TRBJ2-1, reads EAGVTQSPTHLIKTRGQQATLRCSPISGHTSVYWYQQALGLGLQFLLWYDEGEERNRGNFPPRFSGRQFPNYSSELNVNALELEDSALYLCASSLPQRANNEQFFGPGTRLTVL.

The table lists this clonotype with a few counts. The V gene is TRBV6-1, the J gene TRBJ2-5; 7 bases match TRBD2. Germline CDR1 reads MNHNS; CDR2 reads SASEGT. The CDR3 consists of 13 residues. V trimming: 4 bases; J trimming: 4 bases; junction bases outside the gene matches: 3. The CDR3 nucleotides are TGTGCCAGCAGTGGGGGAGGGACAGAGACCCAGTACTTC. The encoded protein is CASSGGGTETQYF.

Details on this clonotype: A much larger clone sits a single nucleotide away, making a read error possible. The rearrangement uses TRBV24-1 and TRBJ2-1, with D perhaps TRBD1 (5 bases). Trimming took 3 bases from V and 0 from J, leaving 14 bases between them. Germline V gene data show CDR1 as KGHDR and CDR2 as SFDVKD. The CDR3 extends over 17 amino acids. CDR3 coding DNA: TGTGCCACCAGTGATAATCAGGCAGACAGCTCCTACAATGAGCAGTTCTTC. This translates into CATSDNQADSSYNEQFF.

This clonotype was counted a few times. The chain has TRBV11-2 and TRBJ2-1; TRBD2 agrees at 11 bases. Trimming removed 2 bases from V and 10 bases from J; junction bases left unmatched: 13. The germline V gene has CDR1 SGHAT and CDR2 FQNNGV. The CDR3 totals 17 residues. The CDR3 region is CASSLILAGGLLEEQFF. The CDR3 DNA reads TGTGCCAGCAGCTTAATTTTAGCGGGAGGGCTCCTTGAAGAGCAGTTCTTC.

The chain joins TRBV6-5 to TRBJ2-1; TRBD1 matches 7 bases. Trimming removed 4 bases from V and 0 bases from J; junction bases left unmatched: 3. The CDR3 sequence is 15 residues long. Looked up from germline, CDR1 is MNHEY and CDR2 is SVGAGI. CDR3: CASSLGQPSYNEQFF. CDR3 DNA sequence: TGTGCCAGCAGTTTGGGACAGCCCTCCTACAATGAGCAGTTCTTC.

This clonotype came up a few times. The chain combines TRBV7-2 with TRBJ2-2; TRBD2 matches at 7 bases. This CDR3 has 17 residues. V shed 4 bases, J shed 2 bases, and the junction held 10 bases outside the gene matches. In germline, CDR1 is SGHTA, CDR2 FQGNSA. CDR3 region: CASSSTLAARNTGELFF. CDR3 nucleotides: TGTGCCAGCAGCTCCACTCTAGCGGCCAGAAACACCGGGGAGCTGTTTTTT.

A few counts support this clonotype. The chain uses TRBV2 and TRBJ2-7; D unclear. Germline loops: CDR1 SNHLY, CDR2 FYNNEI. The germline V and J ends were trimmed by 6 bases and 1 base, with 7 bases remaining between them. The CDR3 extends over 12 amino acids. CDR3 sequence (DNA): TGTGCCAGCAGCGCCCGGTCCTACGAGCAGTACTTC. It is translated as CASSARSYEQYF.

This clonotype was seen many times. The chain joins TRBV5-1 to TRBJ2-5; 10 bases agree with TRBD1. From germline, CDR1 is SGHRS and CDR2 YFSETQ. Trimming at V came to 4 bases and at J to 5 bases, leaving 8 bases not matched to a gene. CDR3 length: 15 residues. For the CDR3, the DNA is TGCGCCAGCAGCACGGGACAGGGGAGAGGGGAGACCCAGTACTTC. Its protein product is CASSTGQGRGETQYF.

The CDR3 sequence is CALGERTDTQYF. As DNA, the CDR3 is TGTGCCCTCGGTGAGAGAACAGATACGCAGTATTTT. The chain joins TRBV7-9 to TRBJ2-3, with D unresolved. Trimming pared 11 bases from V and 3 bases from J, leaving 12 bases between. Germline lookup yields CDR1 SEHNR and CDR2 FQNEAQ (reference sequence). The CDR3 totals 12 residues.

Many counts were recorded for this clonotype. This chain connects TRBV24-1 to TRBJ2-5; D possibly uses TRBD1 or TRBD2 (5 bases each). CDR3 size: 15 residues. V gave up 3 bases and J gave up 5 bases, with 15 bases separating them. Germline assignment: CDR1 KGHDR and CDR2 SFDVKD. The CDR3 sequence is CATSDRGPGEETQYF. In nucleotides, the CDR3 is TGTGCCACCAGTGATAGGGGCCCCGGGGAGGAGACCCAGTACTTC.

This chain joins TRBV5-1 and TRBJ1-3; possibly TRBD1 for D (5 bases). CDR1 and CDR2 (germline): SGHRS, YFSETQ. The CDR3 has 16 residues. The V and J ends lost 4 bases and 2 bases respectively, with 16 bases between them. CDR3 protein: CASSEGHSGAGNTIYF. The CDR3 coding sequence is TGCGCCAGCAGCGAAGGACACTCCGGCGCTGGAAACACCATATATTTT.

The chain couples TRBV6-1 to TRBJ2-6; D assignment may be TRBD1 or TRBD2 (5 bases each). Germline V lookup: CDR1 MNHNS, CDR2 SASEGT. This CDR3 contains 16 residues. Between the trimmed V and J ends, which lost 7 bases and 0 bases, there was a span of 13 bases. Written as DNA, the CDR3 is TGTGCCAGCACCAAGGGACGGTACTCTGGGGCCAACGTCCTGACTTTC. Protein product: CASTKGRYSGANVLTF.

A few counts support this clonotype. The chain links TRBV20-1 to TRBJ2-7, with 9 positions matching TRBD2. Germline V lookup: CDR1 DFQATT, CDR2 SNEGSKA (reference sequence). Trimming cost V 0 bases and J 7 bases; bases outside gene matches: 13. The CDR3 is 16 residues long. The CDR3 nucleotides read TGCAGTGCTAGAGATCGGATAGCGGGGGCGGTCAAGGAGCAGTACTTC. Amino acids: CSARDRIAGAVKEQYF.

This clonotype showed up many times. This chain uses TRBV16 with TRBJ1-5; possibly TRBD1 for D (6 bases). Deletions cut 0 bases from V and 2 bases from J, with 14 bases between. This CDR3 is 17 amino acids long. Germline assignment: CDR1 KGHSY and CDR2 FQNENV. This chain's CDR3 is CASSQSGTRGGNQPQHF. CDR3 sequence (DNA): TGTGCCAGCAGCCAATCGGGGACAAGAGGGGGCAATCAGCCCCAGCATTTT.

This clonotype has a handful of counts. The rearrangement uses TRBV20-1 and TRBJ2-7; D possibly corresponds to TRBD1 (5 bases). The V and J ends lost 0 bases and 3 bases respectively, with 18 bases between them. This CDR3 region has 16 residues. Germline V lookup: CDR1 DFQATT, CDR2 SNEGSKA (reference sequence). CDR3 DNA: TGCAGTGCTAGAGATCTTGCTCGGACATCCCGCTACGAGCAGTACTTC. Translating it yields CSARDLARTSRYEQYF.

This clonotype was recorded a few times. The chain recombines TRBV7-8 with TRBJ2-1, with D hard to call. CDR3 length equals 15 residues. Germline V gene lookup returns CDR1 SGHVS and CDR2 FQNEAQ. V was trimmed by 0 bases and J by 5 bases, leaving 11 bases between them. Here the CDR3 DNA reads TGTGCCAGCAGCTTAGCGCGAACTACGAACAATGAGCAGTTCTTC. It codes for CASSLARTTNNEQFF.

This clonotype was found a few times. CDR3 protein: CASSLRRGGYLETQYF. CDR3 nucleotides: TGTGCCAGCAGCTTACGCAGGGGCGGGTATTTAGAGACCCAGTACTTC. This chain links TRBV7-2 with TRBJ2-5; D is possibly TRBD1 (6 bases). The CDR3 consists of 16 residues. Trimming left V 2 bases short and J 4 bases short, with 17 bases between. The germline CDR1 and CDR2 sequences are SGHTA and FQGNSA.

The sample holds a few counts of this clonotype. One junction end does not reproduce the germline sequence, and a read error may be involved. J is TRBJ2-2 and V is TRBV12-3 or TRBV12-4; TRBD2 matches 9 bases. CDR3 length: 17 residues. CDR3 in DNA: TGTACCAGCAGCATAGCGGGGGCCCGATCGAACACCGGGGAGCTGTTTTTT. Translation: CTSSIAGARSNTGELFF.

The chain recombines TRBV6-2 or TRBV6-3 with TRBJ1-5; D is ambiguous. CDR1 MNHEY and CDR2 SVGEGT come from the germline V gene. This CDR3 comprises 16 residues. Trimming left V 5 bases short and J 0 bases short, with 14 bases between. The CDR3: CASSPFYSYSNQPQHF. DNA of the CDR3: TGTGCCAGCAGTCCTTTTTACAGTTATAGCAATCAGCCCCAGCATTTT.

This clonotype was counted at least ten times. The V and J genes are TRBV7-9 and TRBJ1-1; no reliable D call. The length of the CDR3 is 14 residues. Germline V gene data show CDR1 as SEHNR and CDR2 as FQNEAQ (reference sequence). V was shortened by 1 base and J by 4 bases, with 10 bases between the two germline ends. This CDR3 reads CASSLGPLGTEAFF. The CDR3, as DNA: TGTGCCAGCAGCTTAGGCCCTTTGGGCACTGAAGCTTTCTTT. Complete variable domain (other parts from reference TRBV7-9 and TRBJ1-1): DTGVSQNPRHKITKRGQNVTFRCDPISEHNRLYWYRQTLGQGPEFLTYFQNEAQLEKSRLLSDRFSAERPKGSFSTLEIQRTEQGDSAMYLCASSLGPLGTEAFFGQGTRLTVV.

This clonotype was detected a few times. The CDR3 region has the DNA TGTGCCAGCAGCCTCACTGATGAAAAACTGTTTTTT. Its translation: CASSLTDEKLFF. The chain employs TRBV7-2 and TRBJ1-4; no clear D gene. The V end was cut by 5 bases, the J end by 6 bases, with 7 bases between. CDR1 and CDR2 from the germline V gene are SGHTA and FQGNSA. CDR3 length: 12 residues.

In DNA form, the CDR3 reads TGTGCCAGCACTTTCACAGGGGGCATAGCCAAAAACATTCAGTACTTC. This gives the protein CASTFTGGIAKNIQYF. The chain joins TRBV6-5 to TRBJ2-4, with TRBD1 matching over 9 bases. Germline V gene lookup returns CDR1 MNHEY and CDR2 SVGAGI. J was trimmed by 0 bases and V by 7 bases; bases with no gene match: 7. The CDR3 has 16 residues.